A single sample gave rise to the 26 T cell receptor beta chains below, sequenced in a study of T cell responses to AZD1222 COVID-19 vaccine. Data came from immunoSEQ multiplex PCR; TCRdb stores just in-frame clones and leaves some out. The table records 150,000 or so clones, 85% to 95% of them present only once. The specimen comprised peripheral blood, sampled on day 0 of AZD1222 vaccination. Receptors originate from an adult in good health.

This rearrangement joins TRBV6-5 to TRBJ2-2, with a possible D match to TRBD2 (5 bases). Germline assignment: CDR1 MNHEY and CDR2 SVGAGI. The CDR3 is made up of 13 amino acids. The V gene lost 2 bases and the J gene lost 4 bases, with 5 bases spanning the gap. The CDR3 spells CASSYSGTGELFF. Written as DNA, the CDR3 is TGTGCCAGCAGTTACAGCGGCACCGGGGAGCTGTTTTTT.

This clone was seen a handful of times. The CDR3 sequence is CAWSVHGGDGYTF. The CDR3 nucleotides read TGTGCCTGGAGTGTACATGGGGGAGACGGCTACACCTTC. J is TRBJ1-2 and V is TRBV30; a possible D gene is TRBD1 (5 bases). Between the trimmed V and J ends, which lost 0 bases and 8 bases, there was a span of 13 bases. This CDR3 spans 13 amino acids. Germline assignment: CDR1 GTSNPN and CDR2 SVGIG (reference sequence).

V is TRBV2 and J is TRBJ1-5; perhaps TRBD1 as D (5 bases). CDR3 size: 14 residues. Germline-derived CDR1 and CDR2 are SNHLY and FYNNEI. V lost 3 bases, J lost 5 bases, and 11 bases lay in between. CDR3 nucleotides: TGTGCCAGCAGTGATGGGGGGTACGATCAGCCCCAGCATTTT. Protein: CASSDGGYDQPQHF.

This chain connects TRBV2 to TRBJ2-7; tentatively, D is TRBD1 or TRBD2 (6 bases each). Trimming left V 4 bases short and J 5 bases short, with 12 bases between. Germline values: CDR1 SNHLY, CDR2 FYNNEI. The CDR3 consists of 13 residues. The CDR3 DNA reads TGTGCCAGCAGTGGGGGGGCTGGCAACGAGCAGTACTTC. It yields the protein CASSGGAGNEQYF.

The rearrangement uses TRBV11-3 and TRBJ2-3, with 10 bases fitting TRBD2. From germline, CDR1 is SGHNT and CDR2 YENEEA. The CDR3 is 15 amino acids. The V segment lost 5 bases and the J segment 1 base; nucleotides outside the gene matches: 3. This chain's CDR3 is CASSLSGGGTDTQYF. In DNA form, the CDR3 reads TGTGCCAGCAGCCTAAGCGGGGGGGGCACAGATACGCAGTATTTT.

V is TRBV30 and J is TRBJ1-1; maybe TRBD1 (5 bases). In germline, CDR1 is GTSNPN, CDR2 SVGIG (reference sequence). This CDR3 spans 12 amino acids. V lost 2 bases and J 3 bases, leaving 7 bases between the germline ends. The CDR3 DNA sequence: TGTGCCTGGAGTTTAGGGGACACTGAAGCTTTCTTT. This sequence encodes CAWSLGDTEAFF.

CDR3 region: CASSLDRVNTEAFF. The CDR3 DNA is TGTGCCAGCAGCCTCGACAGGGTGAACACTGAAGCTTTCTTT. The rearrangement joins TRBV7-9 to TRBJ1-1; 7 bases map to TRBD1. Looked up from germline, CDR1 is SEHNR and CDR2 is FQNEAQ (reference sequence). V shed 5 bases, J shed 0 bases, and the junction held 3 bases outside the gene matches. The CDR3 contains 14 residues.

V is TRBV2 and J is TRBJ1-1; D gene unclear. The ends were cut back, 7 bases at V and 2 bases at J, with 5 bases in the middle. Germline loops: CDR1 SNHLY, CDR2 FYNNEI. The CDR3 length is 11 residues. The CDR3 region has the DNA TGTGCCAGCACTAAAAACACTGAAGCTTTCTTT. Translating gives CASTKNTEAFF.

The chain employs TRBV6-6 and TRBJ2-7; 7 bases fit TRBD2. V was clipped by 5 bases and J by 1 base; unmatched bases: 5. Germline V CDR1 and CDR2: MNHNY, SVGAGI (reference sequence). The CDR3 length is 14 residues. The CDR3 loop is CASSPKRGSYEQYF. DNA of the CDR3: TGTGCCAGCAGTCCTAAGCGGGGTTCCTACGAGCAGTACTTC.

The CDR3 coding sequence is TGTGCTAGTGGCCCAGGTCCGGTGAATGGCTACACCTTC. Its protein product is CASGPGPVNGYTF. The rearrangement links TRBV12-5 to TRBJ1-2; D is ambiguous. V was clipped by 6 bases and J by 6 bases, with 14 bases between them. CDR1 is LGHNT, CDR2 FRNRAP, per germline. CDR3 length: 13 amino acids. The full variable domain, rest sourced from reference TRBV12-5 and TRBJ1-2, is DARVTQTPRHKVTEMGQEVTMRCQPILGHNTVFWYRQTMMQGLELLAYFRNRAPLDDSGMPKDRFSAEMPDATLATLKIQPSEPRDSAVYFCASGPGPVNGYTFGSGTRLTVV.

About this clone itself: In the same sample, other DNA sequences code for this CDR3. This chain uses TRBV20-1 with TRBJ1-1; D ambiguous. The V gene lost 3 bases and the J gene lost 1 base, with 3 bases spanning the gap. There are 11 residues in the CDR3. From germline, CDR1 is DFQATT and CDR2 SNEGSKA (reference sequence). In nucleotides, the CDR3 is TGCAGTGCTAGGAGGAACACTGAAGCTTTCTTT. Encoded protein: CSARRNTEAFF.

The V gene is TRBV4-3, the J gene TRBJ2-1; 8 bases line up with TRBD2. The trim removed 1 base at V and 3 bases at J, leaving 5 bases unmatched. Germline V lookup: CDR1 LGHNA, CDR2 YSLEER. The CDR3 is 16 residues long. CDR3 DNA: TGCGCCAGCAGCCAAGGGCGAACTAGCGGCTACAATGAGCAGTTCTTC. Its translation: CASSQGRTSGYNEQFF.

This clone was found a few times. The chain recombines TRBV19 with TRBJ1-1; no reliable D call. Trimming removed 5 bases at V and 1 base at J, with 8 bases between. There are 13 residues in the CDR3. From germline, CDR1 is LNHDA and CDR2 SQIVND (reference sequence). The CDR3 region is CASSVLENTEAFF. CDR3 sequence (DNA): TGTGCCAGTAGTGTACTTGAGAACACTGAAGCTTTCTTT.

This rearrangement joins TRBV5-1 to TRBJ1-2, with D possibly TRBD1 on 6 matching bases. From germline, CDR1 is SGHRS and CDR2 YFSETQ. This CDR3 has 13 amino acids. The ends were cut back, 4 bases at V and 3 bases at J, with 10 bases in the middle. CDR3 amino acids: CASSPNRDYGYTF. DNA for the CDR3: TGCGCCAGCAGCCCAAACAGGGACTATGGCTACACCTTC.

The V gene is TRBV4-3, the J gene TRBJ2-2, with TRBD1 matching over 10 bases. The CDR3 contains 17 residues. Germline V gene data show CDR1 as LGHNA and CDR2 as YSLEER. V dropped 2 bases and J dropped 7; count of bases not matched to a gene: 10. The CDR3 reads CASSQRGTGDSGGELFF. The CDR3 nucleotides read TGCGCCAGCAGCCAACGTGGGACAGGGGATTCCGGCGGGGAGCTGTTTTTT.

J is TRBJ1-2 and V is TRBV5-4, with TRBD1 identical over 8 bases. From germline, CDR1 is SGHNT and CDR2 YYREEE (reference sequence). The CDR3 covers 13 residues. V was clipped by 3 bases and J by 8 bases; unmatched bases: 6. CDR3 loop: CASSSTGALGYTF. In DNA form, the CDR3 reads TGTGCCAGCAGCTCGACAGGGGCCCTAGGCTACACCTTC.

The rearrangement joins TRBV6-5 to TRBJ1-1; D not resolved. The CDR3 length is 15 residues. V was shortened by 0 bases and J by 1 base, with 9 bases between the two germline ends. CDR1 is MNHEY and CDR2 is SVGAGI in the germline V gene. The CDR3 bases are TGTGCCAGCAGTTACTCGTCTCAAGGGAACACTGAAGCTTTCTTT. Protein product: CASSYSSQGNTEAFF.

The J gene is TRBJ2-1, the V gene TRBV6-5; D ambiguous. V was shortened by 2 bases and J by 7 bases, with 18 bases between the two germline ends. This CDR3 has 16 amino acids. Germline V CDR1 and CDR2: MNHEY, SVGAGI. The CDR3 region has the DNA TGTGCCAGCAGTTACGGGGTTATCGGAACTACAAATGAGCAGTTCTTC. Protein: CASSYGVIGTTNEQFF.

V usage is TRBV19 and J usage is TRBJ1-5; TRBD1 is a possible D gene (5 bases). The germline gives CDR1 LNHDA, CDR2 SQIVND (reference sequence). The V end was cut by 7 bases, the J end by 2 bases, with 12 bases between. The CDR3 covers 14 residues. DNA for the CDR3: TGTGCCAGTACCCCCTTAGGGGGCAATCAGCCCCAGCATTTT. Encoded protein: CASTPLGGNQPQHF.

The chain has TRBV5-5 and TRBJ2-1; D might be TRBD1 or TRBD2, each matching 5 bases. V lost 6 bases and J 5 bases, leaving 27 bases between the germline ends. The CDR3 runs 18 residues. The germline V gene has CDR1 SGHKS and CDR2 YYEKEE (reference sequence). The CDR3 is CASTSPPGPFFLNNEQFF. The CDR3 nucleotides are TGTGCCAGCACCTCGCCTCCGGGACCGTTTTTCCTCAACAATGAGCAGTTCTTC.

V usage is TRBV19 and J usage is TRBJ1-2; D call uncertain. CDR3 length: 14 amino acids. Between the trimmed V and J ends, which lost 6 bases and 12 bases, there was a span of 23 bases. In germline, CDR1 is LNHDA, CDR2 SQIVND (reference sequence). In DNA form, the CDR3 reads TGTGCCAGTAGCACCTACCCGGAACCTTTTGGACACACCTTC. As protein: CASSTYPEPFGHTF.

This sequence joins TRBV3-1 (or the pseudogene TRBV3-2) and TRBJ2-6; D is undetermined. Germline CDR1 is LGHDT and CDR2 is YNNKEL (reference sequence). Between the trimmed V and J ends, which lost 2 bases and 0 bases, there was a span of 17 bases. CDR3 size: 19 residues. The CDR3 sequence: CASSQRGRLVSSGANVLTF. The CDR3 nucleotides are TGTGCCAGCAGCCAACGAGGCAGATTAGTCAGCTCTGGGGCCAACGTCCTGACTTTC.

The genes are TRBV18 and TRBJ1-1; D not resolved. CDR1 is KGHSH and CDR2 is LQKENI in the germline V gene. The CDR3 runs to 15 residues. Trimming left V 5 bases short and J 0 bases short, with 13 bases between. Here the CDR3 reads CASSSSSALNTEAFF. The CDR3 coding sequence is TGTGCCAGCTCATCGAGCAGCGCTTTGAACACTGAAGCTTTCTTT. The full variable domain, with the rest looked up from reference TRBV18 and TRBJ1-1, is NAGVMQNPRHLVRRRGQEARLRCSPMKGHSHVYWYRQLPEEGLKFMVYLQKENIIDESGMPKERFSAEFPKEGPSILRIQQVVRGDSAAYFCASSSSSALNTEAFFGQGTRLTVV.

The chain carries TRBV11-2 and TRBJ2-3; no firm D call. Looked up from germline, CDR1 is SGHAT and CDR2 is FQNNGV. The CDR3 consists of 16 residues. V was trimmed by 7 bases and J by 0 bases, leaving 17 bases between them. The CDR3 loop is CASNHWEKTSTDTQYF. The CDR3 DNA reads TGTGCCAGCAACCATTGGGAAAAGACTAGCACAGATACGCAGTATTTT. The entire variable domain, with the rest obtained from reference TRBV11-2 and TRBJ2-3, is as follows: EAGVAQSPRYKIIEKRQSVAFWCNPISGHATLYWYQQILGQGPKLLIQFQNNGVVDDSQLPKDRFSAERLKGVDSTLKIQPAKLEDSAVYLCASNHWEKTSTDTQYFGPGTRLTVL.

The chain couples TRBV19 to TRBJ2-5, with 7 positions matching TRBD1. Per the germline V gene, CDR1 is LNHDA and CDR2 is SQIVND (reference sequence). V lost 3 bases and J lost 1; bases outside the gene matches: 5. The CDR3 runs to 15 residues. The CDR3 region has the DNA TGTGCCAGTAGTATGTCCAGGGGGACCCAAGAGACCCAGTACTTC. It is translated as CASSMSRGTQETQYF. The entire variable domain, with the rest obtained from reference TRBV19 and TRBJ2-5, is as follows: DGGITQSPKYLFRKEGQNVTLSCEQNLNHDAMYWYRQDPGQGLRLIYYSQIVNDFQKGDIAEGYSVSREKKESFPLTVTSAQKNPTAFYLCASSMSRGTQETQYFGPGTRLLVL.

The chain recombines TRBV6-4 with TRBJ2-2; tentatively, D is TRBD2 (6 bases). In germline, CDR1 is MRHNA, CDR2 SNTAGT. The V end was cut by 7 bases, the J end by 4 bases, with 16 bases between. This CDR3 has 15 amino acids. The CDR3: CASTPGTRSTGELFF. The CDR3 coding sequence is TGTGCCAGCACCCCTGGGACTCGATCCACCGGGGAGCTGTTTTTT.